These 27 T cell receptor beta chains were all obtained from the same sample, sequenced in a study of cytomegalovirus exposure and HLA in healthy donors. PCR involved 60 Vbeta and 13 Jbeta primers. Method: immunoSEQ multiplex PCR; TCRdb's copy keeps in-frame clones and lacks some. This sample has 130,000 to 150,000 clones; about four fifths occur once, and the top ten carry around 2.5%. Material for sequencing was PBMCs. The receptors here all came from a woman younger than 30 in good health and CMV-seropositive.

V and J are TRBV27 and TRBJ1-6; unclear D gene. In germline, CDR1 is MNHEY, CDR2 SMNVEV (reference sequence). Trimming cost V 3 bases and J 10 bases, with 10 bases left between them. CDR3 size: 13 residues. The CDR3, as DNA: TGTGCCAGCAGTTTTGGAGGGCGCTCACCCCTCCACTTT. Residues: CASSFGGRSPLHF.

J is TRBJ2-2 and V is TRBV10-1; 8 bases map to TRBD2. With V trimmed by 2 bases and J by 4 bases, 6 bases remained unmatched. CDR3 length: 16 amino acids. CDR1 WNHNN and CDR2 SYGVQD come from the germline V gene (reference sequence). In DNA, the CDR3 is TGCGCCAGCAGTGAGGTGGGACTAGGAGGCACCGGGGAGCTGTTTTTT. Residues: CASSEVGLGGTGELFF.

The rearrangement uses TRBV15 and TRBJ2-7; TRBD2 is a possible D gene (6 bases). Trimming took off 1 base at V and 4 bases at J, with 14 bases between the two ends. The CDR3 length is 15 residues. Per germline, CDR1 LNHNV and CDR2 YYDKDF (reference sequence). CDR3 protein: CATSRVRGSGYEQYF. As DNA, the CDR3 is TGTGCCACCAGCAGAGTTCGGGGGAGTGGTTACGAGCAGTACTTC.

This clone was observed a single time. V and J are TRBV2 and TRBJ1-2; possibly TRBD1 for D (5 bases). The CDR3 is 14 amino acids. With 0 bases removed from V and 4 bases from J, the gap between germline ends came to 9 bases. CDR1 and CDR2 from the germline V gene are SNHLY and FYNNEI. CDR3: CASSEAAGPYGYTF. The DNA of the CDR3 is TGTGCCAGCAGTGAAGCCGCAGGGCCCTATGGCTACACCTTC.

The chain joins TRBV10-3 to TRBJ2-5; TRBD1 agrees at 7 bases. CDR1 and CDR2 from the germline V gene are ENHRY and SYGVKD. The CDR3 has 13 amino acids. After removal of 5 bases from V and 2 bases from J, the junction contained 2 bases not matched to a gene. The CDR3 sequence: CAISPQGQETQYF. The CDR3 DNA reads as TGTGCCATCAGTCCACAGGGGCAAGAGACCCAGTACTTC.

This chain uses TRBV19 with TRBJ2-5; no clear D. The CDR3 is 13 amino acids. Deletions cut 6 bases from V and 2 bases from J, with 10 bases between. CDR1 and CDR2 (germline): LNHDA, SQIVND (reference sequence). The chain's CDR3 is CASRERGQETQYF. DNA of the CDR3: TGTGCCAGTAGAGAGAGAGGACAAGAGACCCAGTACTTC.

This clone occurred a few times. V gene TRBV5-4 combines with J gene TRBJ1-2; unclear D gene. CDR1 and CDR2 (germline): SGHNT, YYREEE (reference sequence). CDR3 length: 13 amino acids. With 2 bases removed from V and 8 bases from J, the gap between germline ends came to 13 bases. CDR3 loop: CASSLPTGAGYTF. The CDR3 nucleotides are TGTGCCAGCAGCTTACCGACGGGAGCCGGCTACACCTTC. Combining the CDR3 with reference TRBV5-4 and TRBJ1-2 gives the whole variable domain ETGVTQSPTHLIKTRGQQVTLRCSSQSGHNTVSWYQQALGQGPQFIFQYYREEENGRGNFPPRFSGLQFPNYSSELNVNALELDDSALYLCASSLPTGAGYTFGSGTRLTVV.

This chain uses TRBV5-1 with TRBJ2-1, with a weak D call TRBD2 (6 bases). This CDR3 has 14 residues. The ends were cut back, 3 bases at V and 9 bases at J, with 16 bases in the middle. Germline assignment: CDR1 SGHRS and CDR2 YFSETQ. The CDR3 DNA reads TGCGCCAGCAGCTGGGGAGGAGGGGTGGGTGAGCAGTTCTTC. Amino acid sequence: CASSWGGGVGEQFF.

This sequence joins TRBV19 and TRBJ1-5, with a weak D call TRBD1 (6 bases). The ends were cut back, 10 bases at V and 6 bases at J, with 19 bases in the middle. The CDR3 sequence is 14 residues long. CDR1 is LNHDA and CDR2 is SQIVND in the germline V gene (reference sequence). The CDR3 sequence: CATKEGQLGQPQHF. Written as DNA, the CDR3 is TGTGCCACCAAAGAAGGACAGCTAGGTCAGCCCCAGCATTTT.

Comment on this clone: A junction end diverges from the germline sequence, so it may reflect a read error. The genes are TRBV28 and TRBJ1-5, with D perhaps matching TRBD1 (5 bases). This CDR3 comprises 14 residues. The germline CDR1 and CDR2 sequences are MDHEN and SYDVKM. The CDR3 sequence is CASEFPQGNRPQHF. CDR3 coding DNA: TGTGCCAGCGAATTTCCTCAGGGCAATCGGCCCCAGCATTTT. Filled out from reference TRBV28 and TRBJ1-5, the complete variable domain reads DVKVTQSSRYLVKRTGEKVFLECVQDMDHENMFWYRQDPGLGLRLIYFSYDVKMKEKGDIPEGYSVSREKKERFSLILESASTNQTSMYLCASEFPQGNRPQHFGDGTRLSIL.

This chain connects TRBV7-8 to TRBJ2-1; TRBD1 aligns across 7 bases. V shed 6 bases, J shed 8 bases, and the junction held 10 bases outside the gene matches. Germline CDR1 reads SGHVS; CDR2 reads FQNEAQ. The CDR3 is 14 residues long. The CDR3, as DNA: TGTGCCAGCAGACAAGGAAGGGGGCAGTATGAGCAGTTCTTC. Protein sequence: CASRQGRGQYEQFF.

V and J are TRBV11-2 and TRBJ1-1, with D unclear. CDR3 length equals 15 residues. CDR1 SGHAT and CDR2 FQNNGV come from the germline V gene. Trimming cost V 1 base and J 4 bases, with 13 bases left between them. CDR3 in amino acids: CASSLGLRERTEAFF. In DNA form, the CDR3 reads TGTGCCAGCAGCTTAGGCCTGCGGGAACGCACTGAAGCTTTCTTT.

The gene calls are TRBV6-5 and TRBJ1-6; 10 bases agree with TRBD1. After removal of 8 bases from V and 9 bases from J, the junction contained 4 bases not matched to a gene. This CDR3 region has 13 residues. Germline CDR1 reads MNHEY; CDR2 reads SVGAGI. The CDR3 DNA reads as TGTGCCAGCTCCGGGACAGGGGTTTCACCCCTCCACTTT. This translates into CASSGTGVSPLHF.

The gene calls are TRBV5-8 and TRBJ1-5, with no clear D. Germline lookup yields CDR1 SGHTS and CDR2 YDEGEE. The CDR3 runs to 13 residues. V was clipped by 4 bases and J by 3 bases, with 8 bases between them. The CDR3 loop reads CASSRAPNQPQHF. The CDR3 DNA follows: TGTGCCAGCAGCCGCGCCCCCAATCAGCCCCAGCATTTT.

This chain links TRBV28 with TRBJ1-2; 10 positions match TRBD1. This CDR3 comprises 14 residues. Trimming removed 3 bases from V and 8 bases from J; junction bases left unmatched: 6. Germline CDR1 MDHEN, CDR2 SYDVKM. The CDR3 region has the DNA TGTGCCAGCAGTTTCCGGACAGGGGGTACGGGCTACACCTTC. This codes for CASSFRTGGTGYTF.

In its sample, this clone was seen a few times. This CDR3 is CASSTTGFEAGNTIYF. In nucleotides, the CDR3 is TGTGCCAGCAGTACGACAGGGTTCGAGGCTGGAAACACCATATATTTT. This sequence joins TRBV6-6 and TRBJ1-3, with 7 positions matching TRBD1. The CDR3 is made up of 16 amino acids. Germline-derived CDR1 and CDR2 are MNHNY and SVGAGI (reference sequence). J lost 2 bases, V lost 5 bases, and 9 bases had no gene match.

The rearrangement uses TRBV7-9 and TRBJ2-6; possibly TRBD2 for D (5 bases). This CDR3 is 16 amino acids long. CDR1 is SEHNR and CDR2 is FQNEAQ in the germline V gene (reference sequence). The V end lost 3 bases, the J end lost 11 bases, and 20 bases lay between the germline ends. The CDR3 nucleotides are TGTGCCAGCAGCTTGATCGGGAACCCCGGGCCCCACGTCCTGACTTTC. Its protein product is CASSLIGNPGPHVLTF.

The chain carries TRBV7-2 and TRBJ1-2; D is unresolved. Germline V CDR1 and CDR2: SGHTA, FQGNSA. Trimming took 7 bases from V and 6 from J, leaving 18 bases between them. The CDR3 contains 14 residues. CDR3 in DNA: TGTGCCAGCATCCGTTTGGCGGCCGGGAATGGCTACACCTTC. Its protein product is CASIRLAAGNGYTF.

The chain is built from TRBV23-1 and TRBJ2-1; D may be TRBD1 (5 bases). TRBV23-1 falls under the ORF class, with uncertain function. The V end lost 3 bases, the J end lost 6 bases, and 12 bases lay between the germline ends. This CDR3 comprises 14 residues. CDR3 sequence (DNA): TGCGCCAGCAGTCACGCCAGGGTCCGCAATGAGCAGTTCTTC. Amino acids: CASSHARVRNEQFF.

The V and J genes are TRBV28 and TRBJ1-2, with 7 nucleotides matching TRBD1. V lost 3 bases and J lost 2; bases outside the gene matches: 6. Germline V lookup: CDR1 MDHEN, CDR2 SYDVKM. This CDR3 is built from 15 residues. The CDR3 nucleotides are TGTGCCAGCAGTTTTTTCGCCAGGGGGAACTATGGCTACACCTTC. Its translation: CASSFFARGNYGYTF.

The chain employs TRBV7-2 and TRBJ1-5; D perhaps matches TRBD1 (5 bases). V lost 5 bases and J 0 bases, leaving 11 bases between the germline ends. There are 15 residues in the CDR3. CDR1 is SGHTA and CDR2 is FQGNSA in the germline V gene. CDR3 sequence (DNA): TGTGCCAGCAGCAGCCAGGGTTATAGCAATCAGCCCCAGCATTTT. Translated: CASSSQGYSNQPQHF.

This clone was counted between two and nine times. The CDR3 DNA follows: TGCGCCAGCAGCCAAGCCGGGGTTAGCAATCAGCCCCAGCATTTT. As protein: CASSQAGVSNQPQHF. V gene TRBV4-1 combines with J gene TRBJ1-5, with unresolved D. From germline, CDR1 is MGHRA and CDR2 YSYEKL. CDR3 length: 15 residues. The V and J ends lost 1 base and 0 bases respectively, with 7 bases between them.

The chain recombines TRBV7-2 with TRBJ2-7; a possible D gene is TRBD2 (6 bases). The germline V gene encodes CDR1 SGHTA and CDR2 FQGNSA. This CDR3 contains 13 residues. Trimming took 5 bases from V and 6 from J, leaving 14 bases between them. DNA for the CDR3: TGTGCCAGCAGCCCTAATAGGAGGGGCGAGCAGTACTTC. The encoded protein is CASSPNRRGEQYF.

The gene calls are TRBV2 and TRBJ2-3; TRBD2 matches 11 bases. The germline V gene encodes CDR1 SNHLY and CDR2 FYNNEI. V was clipped by 4 bases and J by 5 bases; unmatched bases: 5. The CDR3 totals 15 residues. Here the CDR3 DNA reads TGTGCCAGCAGTGGGCTAGCGGGGGGAAGAGATACGCAGTATTTT. It yields the protein CASSGLAGGRDTQYF. Based on the CDR3 plus reference TRBV2 and TRBJ2-3, the full variable domain is EPEVTQTPSHQVTQMGQEVILRCVPISNHLYFYWYRQILGQKVEFLVSFYNNEISEKSEIFDDQFSVERPDGSNFTLKIRSTKLEDSAMYFCASSGLAGGRDTQYFGPGTRLTVL.

This clone was observed a handful of times. The chain joins TRBV6-1 to TRBJ1-5; D ambiguous. The CDR3 is 13 residues long. Germline CDR1 is MNHNS and CDR2 is SASEGT. V lost 7 bases, J lost 3 bases, and 10 bases lay in between. The DNA for the CDR3 is TGTGCCAGCACCGTAGCACCCAATCAGCCCCAGCATTTT. Translation: CASTVAPNQPQHF.

The chain recombines TRBV5-1 with TRBJ1-6; maybe TRBD1 (5 bases). The V end lost 3 bases, the J end lost 0 bases, and 16 bases lay between the germline ends. Germline CDR1 reads SGHRS; CDR2 reads YFSETQ. This CDR3 comprises 18 residues. The CDR3 DNA is TGCGCCAGCAGCTATTTAGGGGCGGCCAGCTCCTATAATTCACCCCTCCACTTT. Translating it yields CASSYLGAASSYNSPLHF.

The chain combines TRBV13 with TRBJ1-1; 8 positions agree with TRBD1. Germline values: CDR1 PRHDT, CDR2 FYEKMQ (reference sequence). This CDR3 spans 17 amino acids. Trimming took 5 bases from V and 4 from J; bases not matched to a gene: 15. The CDR3 nucleotides are TGTGCCAGCAGCGACTCGTCAGGGGGCCCCAAAGCCACTGAAGCTTTCTTT. Its translation is CASSDSSGGPKATEAFF.